This TCR beta chain originates from a study of regulatory T cells in long-lasting Graves disease. The study, taken as a whole, reports: There were preferences for TRBV28, TRBJ1-2 and TRBJ2-5 in persistent disease.

This CDR3 is built from 12 residues. The V end was cut by 4 bases, the J end by 8 bases, with 9 bases between. The germline CDR1 and CDR2 sequences are MNHNS and SASEGT. Time point denoted: persistent/refractory GD, antithyroid drugs over 5 years with positive TRAb. The authors made the TCR library using RNA they extracted from PBMCs. The source of the patients was an endocrinology department in Xi'an, China. A volume of about 9 milliliters of peripheral blood was collected in EDTA tubes. Building the TCR beta libraries relied on iRepertoire HTBI primers, and CDR3 regions underwent Arm-PCR. Each CDR3 protein gets one entry after TCRdb re-called the multiplex PCR reads with MiXCR. The profile shows some 370,000 distinct CDR3 sequences, approximately 23% of them singletons. The table lists this clonotype with a few counts. No antigen is known for it.

This TCR derives from a woman in her thirties or forties with Graves disease. Sequencing used peripheral blood mononuclear cells (PBMCs), obtained when the disease was refractory, from a patient treated with antithyroid drugs. This chain links TRBV6-1 with TRBJ2-4; D is ambiguous. The CDR3 DNA reads TGTGCCAGCAGTGTAACCGCGGACATTCAGTACTTC. Translation gives CASSVTADIQYF.